A single sample is the source of the 7 T cell receptor beta chains below, sequenced in a study of response to subunit inactivated influenza vaccine. TCRdb called the RT-PCR reads again in MiXCR, with one record for every CDR3 protein. The sample carries roughly 460,000 distinct CDR3 sequences, roughly 9.7% recorded once. Sample: PBMCs from blood, taken roughly 46 days after vaccination. The origin of the receptors is a man aged 50 or older who received an inactivated influenza vaccine.

This clonotype was recorded a few times. V usage is TRBV12-3 or TRBV12-4 and J usage is TRBJ2-2; unclear D gene. V lost 5 bases and J 6 bases, leaving 13 bases between the germline ends. CDR3 size: 14 residues. The DNA for the CDR3 is TGTGCCAGCAGTCTACGGATGAAATCCGGGGAGCTGTTTTTT. It is translated as CASSLRMKSGELFF.

This clonotype has just a few counts. CDR3 sequence (DNA): TGTGCCAGCAGGGACCGGACAGGCGGCAAATACGAGCAGTACTTC. Amino acid sequence: CASRDRTGGKYEQYF. V gene TRBV6-2 or TRBV6-3 combines with J gene TRBJ2-7, with TRBD1 identical over 7 bases. Per the germline V gene, CDR1 is MNHEY and CDR2 is SVGEGT. This CDR3 region has 15 residues. J was trimmed by 4 bases and V by 6 bases; bases with no gene match: 12.

This clonotype has just a few counts. The V gene is TRBV7-2, the J gene TRBJ1-3; no clear D gene. In germline, CDR1 is SGHTA, CDR2 FQGNSA. The CDR3 is made up of 15 amino acids. The V and J ends lost 3 bases and 0 bases respectively, with 9 bases between them. The CDR3 loop reads CASSFAGGSGNTIYF. CDR3 nucleotides: TGTGCCAGCAGCTTTGCGGGAGGCTCTGGAAACACCATATATTTT.

At least ten counts were recorded for this clonotype. The chain employs TRBV20-1 and TRBJ2-3; no reliable D call. The germline V gene encodes CDR1 DFQATT and CDR2 SNEGSKA (reference sequence). The V and J ends lost 2 bases and 5 bases respectively, with 8 bases between them. The length of the CDR3 is 12 residues. CDR3 amino acids: CSARRLGDTQYF. The CDR3, as DNA: TGCAGTGCTAGACGCCTAGGAGATACGCAGTATTTT.

This clonotype was recorded a few times. The chain has TRBV7-3 and TRBJ2-1; no clear D. V was shortened by 2 bases and J by 0 bases, with 14 bases between the two germline ends. Per germline, CDR1 SGHTA and CDR2 FQGTGA. The CDR3 length is 17 residues. The CDR3 protein is CASSLLSHTSSYNEQFF. CDR3 sequence (DNA): TGTGCCAGCAGCTTACTATCACACACGAGCTCCTACAATGAGCAGTTCTTC.

At least ten counts were recorded for this clonotype. The V and J genes are TRBV7-6 and TRBJ2-7, with a tentative D call TRBD1 (5 bases). V lost 3 bases to trimming and J lost 3 bases, with 15 bases between them. The V gene's germline CDR1 is SGHVS and CDR2 FNYEAQ. The CDR3 is 15 amino acids. This CDR3 is CASSFQDSSGYEQYF. CDR3 sequence (DNA): TGTGCCAGCAGCTTTCAAGACAGTTCAGGCTACGAGCAGTACTTC. Drawing the rest from reference TRBV7-6 and TRBJ2-7, the complete variable domain is GAGVSQSPRYKVTKRGQDVALRCDPISGHVSLYWYRQALGQGPEFLTYFNYEAQQDKSGLPNDRFSAERPEGSISTLTIQRTEQRDSAMYRCASSFQDSSGYEQYFGPGTRLTVT.

This clonotype was seen a few times. CDR3 in amino acids: CATSRSGGQYF. For the CDR3, the DNA is TGTGCCACCAGCAGGTCCGGGGGCCAGTATTTT. J is TRBJ2-3 and V is TRBV15; possibly TRBD1 or TRBD2 for D (6 bases each). Germline V gene sequence: CDR1 LNHNV, CDR2 YYDKDF (reference sequence). Trimming removed 3 bases from V and 12 bases from J, with 10 bases in between. The CDR3 totals 11 residues.